Presented here are 7 T cell receptor beta chains from one specimen sequenced in a study of cytomegalovirus exposure and HLA in healthy donors. Sequencing used immunoSEQ multiplex PCR; TCRdb keeps in-frame clones, though not all of them. The sample carries about 110,000 clones, roughly 90% recorded once. Material: PBMCs. These receptors were collected from a woman in her twenties or thirties in good health and CMV-seropositive.

V gene TRBV29-1 combines with J gene TRBJ2-7; 10 bases are a match to TRBD2. CDR3 size: 15 residues. The J segment lost 0 bases and the V segment lost 6 bases, leaving 8 bases of the junction unmatched. Germline lookup yields CDR1 SQVTM and CDR2 ANQGSEA. Written as DNA, the CDR3 is TGCAGCGTGGGCGGACTAGCGGAGAGCTCCTACGAGCAGTACTTC. It translates to CSVGGLAESSYEQYF.

The V call is TRBV14, the J call TRBJ2-5, with 9 bases identical to TRBD2. This CDR3 is 17 amino acids long. With V trimmed by 0 bases and J by 2 bases, 7 bases remained unmatched. Per germline, CDR1 SGHDN and CDR2 FVKESK. The CDR3 is CASSQDLASGVQETQYF. The CDR3 DNA follows: TGTGCCAGCAGCCAAGATCTAGCTAGCGGGGTGCAAGAGACCCAGTACTTC.

The chain recombines TRBV6-1 with TRBJ1-4, with D hard to call. From germline, CDR1 is MNHNS and CDR2 SASEGT. The CDR3 sequence is 15 residues long. Between the trimmed V and J ends, which lost 0 bases and 8 bases, there was a span of 13 bases. The CDR3 is CASSEAMGREEKLFF. CDR3 in DNA: TGTGCCAGCAGTGAAGCAATGGGAAGGGAGGAAAAACTGTTTTTT.

The chain is built from TRBV2 and TRBJ1-6; 9 nucleotides align to TRBD1. V lost 5 bases, J lost 6 bases, and 5 bases stayed unmatched. The germline CDR1 and CDR2 sequences are SNHLY and FYNNEI. This CDR3 is 15 amino acids long. Here the CDR3 reads CASSLKTGGNSPLHF. Written as DNA, the CDR3 is TGTGCCAGCAGTCTAAAGACAGGGGGTAATTCACCCCTCCACTTT.

This chain uses TRBV2 with TRBJ2-7; 11 bases line up with TRBD2. The ends lost 3 bases at V and 3 bases at J; junction bases unmatched: 1. CDR3 length: 14 amino acids. Germline V gives CDR1 SNHLY, CDR2 FYNNEI. CDR3 sequence (DNA): TGTGCCAGCAGTGAGACTAGCGGGGTCTACGAGCAGTACTTC. It is translated as CASSETSGVYEQYF.

This sequence joins TRBV11-2 and TRBJ2-3; 8 bases match TRBD2. Germline lookup yields CDR1 SGHAT and CDR2 FQNNGV. The J segment lost 2 bases and the V segment lost 0 bases, leaving 7 bases of the junction unmatched. This CDR3 has 17 amino acids. This chain's CDR3 is CASSLERGLGFTDTQYF. The DNA of the CDR3 is TGTGCCAGCAGCTTAGAGCGGGGACTAGGGTTCACAGATACGCAGTATTTT.

The chain has TRBV7-9 and TRBJ2-1, with 7 bases aligning to TRBD1. This CDR3 region has 15 residues. Trimming took 4 bases from V and 4 from J; bases not matched to a gene: 7. Germline V CDR1 and CDR2: SEHNR, FQNEAQ (reference sequence). CDR3: CASSSSRDSYNEQFF. CDR3 nucleotide sequence: TGTGCCAGCAGCTCTTCCCGGGACAGTTACAATGAGCAGTTCTTC.